The 5 T cell receptor beta chains below were found in one sample sequenced in a study of blood T cell repertoires in COVID-19. The protocol was immunoSEQ multiplex PCR, while the TCRdb copy is restricted to in-frame clones and leaves out a portion. Of about 150,000 clones listed, 65% to 85% are singletons. Sequenced material: peripheral blood. These receptors originate from a woman older than 75 with acute or convalescent COVID-19.

The chain is built from TRBV11-2 and TRBJ2-5; the match to TRBD1 covers 7 bases. This CDR3 spans 14 amino acids. Looked up from germline, CDR1 is SGHAT and CDR2 is FQNNGV. The V and J ends lost 2 bases and 3 bases, in that order; junction bases with no gene match: 3. The CDR3 region has the DNA TGTGCCAGCAGCTTAATAGGGACAGAAGAGACCCAGTACTTC. This codes for CASSLIGTEETQYF.

The CDR3 coding sequence is TGTGCCAGTAGTACTCAAACAGGGTTCTCCTACGAGCAGTACTTC. Protein sequence: CASSTQTGFSYEQYF. This sequence joins TRBV19 and TRBJ2-7, with a possible D match to TRBD1 (6 bases). The germline V gene has CDR1 LNHDA and CDR2 SQIVND (reference sequence). The CDR3 totals 15 residues. Trimming pared 4 bases from V and 0 bases from J, leaving 13 bases between.

This CDR3 reads CASSLAPGGVTEAFF. The CDR3 DNA reads TGTGCCAGCAGCTTAGCTCCGGGGGGCGTCACTGAAGCTTTCTTT. The chain recombines TRBV7-2 with TRBJ1-1, with D perhaps TRBD1 (6 bases). Trimming left V 0 bases short and J 4 bases short, with 12 bases between. The germline CDR1 and CDR2 sequences are SGHTA and FQGNSA. The CDR3 sequence is 15 residues long. Filled out from reference TRBV7-2 and TRBJ1-1, the complete variable domain reads GAGVSQSPSNKVTEKGKDVELRCDPISGHTALYWYRQSLGQGLEFLIYFQGNSAPDKSGLPSDRFSAERTGGSVSTLTIQRTQQEDSAVYLCASSLAPGGVTEAFFGQGTRLTVV.

The V gene is TRBV6-6, the J gene TRBJ1-2, with D maybe TRBD1 (6 bases). This CDR3 is 12 amino acids long. V was pared by 7 bases and J by 3 bases, with 9 bases between. The germline CDR1 and CDR2 sequences are MNHNY and SVGAGI (reference sequence). This CDR3 is CASTGGDYGYTF. In DNA, the CDR3 is TGTGCCAGCACGGGGGGCGACTATGGCTACACCTTC.

The rearrangement joins TRBV27 to TRBJ1-2; 7 bases are shared with TRBD1. This CDR3 region has 17 residues. The V gene's germline CDR1 is MNHEY and CDR2 SMNVEV (reference sequence). The trim removed 7 bases at V and 0 bases at J, leaving 14 bases unmatched. The CDR3 spells CASIGPSTGEANYGYTF. CDR3 coding DNA: TGTGCCAGCATCGGGCCCTCTACAGGGGAAGCTAACTATGGCTACACCTTC.